The present entry profiles one T cell receptor beta chain with its context. In its sample, this clonotype was seen many times. This clone's antigen is unknown. There are no base qualities to consult, and no much larger clone falls within one base. CDR1 and CDR2 are drawn from the germline V gene (reference sequence): LNHNV, YYDKDF. The CDR3 goes from the cysteine to the phenylalanine over 16 residues. The entry retains the CDR3 DNA only, 48 bases that are in frame from base 1. From V the trimming removes 4 bases and from J it removes 0 bases, while the gene matches leave 2 bases of the junction unaccounted for. Sequencing was performed on an Illumina NovaSeq 6000. Using 5'RACE with constant-segment primers, TCRalpha and TCRbeta cDNA libraries were constructed, with sample barcodes and unique molecular identifiers added in the process. Trizol reagent was used to extract RNA from every sample. Amplification of the libraries took two PCR steps, and the second step added a second sample barcode plus Illumina TruSeq adapters. The libraries were sequenced on an Illumina NovaSeq using 2 x 150 bp paired-end reads. In the original analysis: Demultiplexing of reads and collapsing into UMI-guided consensus sequences were performed with migec v1.2.7. Using mixcr v2.1.11, UMI consensuses were aligned to TRA and TRB V and J templates and then assembled into clonotypes. Expanded or contracted clonotypes were those called significant by both edgeR and NoisET, with noise models trained on biological replicates. For edgeR calls, a false discovery rate-adjusted p below 0.01 and a log2 fold-change threshold of 1 were applied. As an exploratory analysis of dynamics, PCA with hierarchical clustering was applied to max-normalized trajectories of the 1000 most abundant clonotypes. Each responding clone was given a CD4 or CD8 phenotype based on the CD4+ and CD8+ repertoires, which had been sequenced separately. The raw public data were reprocessed by TCRdb itself: fastp quality trimming at Q25, MiXCR clonotype calling, in-frame beta chains only. Rows matching on CDR3 protein sequence are summarized as one entry with the most common DNA and genes. These V and J calls derive from TCRdb rather than the authors' analysis. A total of under 300,000 distinct CDR3 sequences appear in this sample, about a sixth of them only once. 20% to 25% of the sample belongs to the ten largest clones.

The data are from a study of T-cell memory formation after mild COVID-19 (dated by TCRdb to the early 2020s). For the study in its entirety: Most TCR sequence clusters were specific to one of the two donors. T-cell clones expanding and contracting after mild COVID-19 in a couple of donors were tracked by longitudinal TCRalpha and TCRbeta repertoire sequencing. The cohort was made up of two young adult volunteers, one female and one male, who were previously healthy. What the study reported, not specific to this receptor: Whether the second-wave clones peaking on day 37 were SARS-CoV-2 specific was not confirmed. Only a couple of mild cases were covered in the study, and larger cohorts including severe cases with pre-infection samples were considered necessary. Contracting CD4+ clones were found mainly in CM and EM memory subsets, while CD8+ clones were enriched in EMRA. The detection of some responding clones in pre-infection memory suggests that pre-existing cross-reactive memory T cells joined the SARS-CoV-2 response. Clones contracting from day 15 to 85 had balanced CD4/CD8 phenotypes, while a second wave expanding from day 15 to 37 was biased towards CD4+.

PBMCs were isolated by Ficoll-Paque density gradient centrifugation. The chain links TRBV15 with TRBJ2-3, with 12 middle bases fitting TRBD2. This receptor was taken from a man younger than 35 who had mild COVID-19 (a few samples of this study predate the infection). The sample titles of this study are shuffled in the database, so cell type and time point are left out; the donor was told from shared clones. The sequenced sample consisted of PBMCs or a T cell subset sorted from them (not recorded which). The CDR3 corresponds to CATSNGLAGSTDTQYF. The bases are TGTGCCACCAGCAACGGACTAGCGGGAAGCACAGATACGCAGTATTTT.